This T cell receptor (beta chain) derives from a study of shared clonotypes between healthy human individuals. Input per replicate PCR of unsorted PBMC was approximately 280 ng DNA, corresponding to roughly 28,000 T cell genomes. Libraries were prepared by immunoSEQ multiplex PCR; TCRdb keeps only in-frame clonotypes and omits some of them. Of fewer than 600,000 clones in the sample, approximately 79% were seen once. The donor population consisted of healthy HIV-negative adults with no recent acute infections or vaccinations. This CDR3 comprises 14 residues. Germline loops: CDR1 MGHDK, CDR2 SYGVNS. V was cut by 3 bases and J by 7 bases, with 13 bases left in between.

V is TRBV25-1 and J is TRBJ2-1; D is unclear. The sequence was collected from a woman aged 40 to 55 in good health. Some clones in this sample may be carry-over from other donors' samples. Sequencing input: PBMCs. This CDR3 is CASSDWVVGNEQFF. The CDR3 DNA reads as TGTGCCAGCAGTGACTGGGTGGTGGGGAATGAGCAGTTCTTC.